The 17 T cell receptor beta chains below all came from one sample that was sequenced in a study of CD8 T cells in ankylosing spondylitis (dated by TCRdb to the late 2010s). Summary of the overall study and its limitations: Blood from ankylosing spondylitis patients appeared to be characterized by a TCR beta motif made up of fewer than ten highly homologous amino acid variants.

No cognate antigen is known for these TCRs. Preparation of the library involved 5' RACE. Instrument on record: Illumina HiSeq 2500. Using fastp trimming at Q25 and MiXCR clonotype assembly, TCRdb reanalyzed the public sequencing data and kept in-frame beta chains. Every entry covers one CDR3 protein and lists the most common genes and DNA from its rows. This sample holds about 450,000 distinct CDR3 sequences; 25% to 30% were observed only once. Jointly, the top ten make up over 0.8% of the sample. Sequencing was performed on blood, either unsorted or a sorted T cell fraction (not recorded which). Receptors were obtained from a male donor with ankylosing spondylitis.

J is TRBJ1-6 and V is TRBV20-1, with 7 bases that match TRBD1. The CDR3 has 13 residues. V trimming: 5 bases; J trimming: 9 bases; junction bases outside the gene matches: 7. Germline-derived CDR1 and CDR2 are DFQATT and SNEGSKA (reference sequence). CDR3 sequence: CSALDRAGSPLHF. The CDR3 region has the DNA TGCAGTGCTCTAGACAGGGCGGGTTCACCCCTCCACTTT.

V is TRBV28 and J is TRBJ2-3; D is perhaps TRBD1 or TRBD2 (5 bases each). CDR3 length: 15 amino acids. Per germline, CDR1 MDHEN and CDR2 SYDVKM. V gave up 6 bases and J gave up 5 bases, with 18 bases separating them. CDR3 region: CASRHRDAFKDTQYF. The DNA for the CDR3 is TGTGCCAGCAGGCACCGGGACGCGTTTAAAGATACGCAGTATTTT.

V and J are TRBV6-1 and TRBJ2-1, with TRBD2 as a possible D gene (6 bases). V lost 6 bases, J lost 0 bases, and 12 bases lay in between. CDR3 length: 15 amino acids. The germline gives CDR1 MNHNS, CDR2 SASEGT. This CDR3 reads CASSKVEGSYNEQFF. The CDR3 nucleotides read TGTGCCAGCAGCAAAGTGGAGGGCTCCTACAATGAGCAGTTCTTC.

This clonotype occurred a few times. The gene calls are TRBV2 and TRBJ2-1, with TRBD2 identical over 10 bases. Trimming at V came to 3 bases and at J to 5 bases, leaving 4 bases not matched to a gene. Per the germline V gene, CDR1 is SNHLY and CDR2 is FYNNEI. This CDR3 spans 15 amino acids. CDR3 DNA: TGTGCCAGCAGTGAGCCTGGACTAGCGGACAATGAGCAGTTCTTC. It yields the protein CASSEPGLADNEQFF.

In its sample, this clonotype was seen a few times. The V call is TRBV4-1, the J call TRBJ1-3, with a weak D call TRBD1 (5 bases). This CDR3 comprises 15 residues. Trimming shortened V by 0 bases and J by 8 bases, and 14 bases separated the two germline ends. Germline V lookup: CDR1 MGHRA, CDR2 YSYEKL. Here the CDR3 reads CASSQDPGTMDTIYF. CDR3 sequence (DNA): TGCGCCAGCAGCCAAGATCCAGGGACGATGGACACCATATATTTT.

CDR3 loop: CASRALVRDGYTF. The CDR3 bases are TGTGCCAGCAGAGCCCTCGTCCGGGATGGCTACACCTTC. The genes are TRBV5-4 and TRBJ1-2; D unresolved. Trimming pared 5 bases from V and 6 bases from J, leaving 14 bases between. The germline V gene has CDR1 SGHNT and CDR2 YYREEE (reference sequence). This CDR3 is built from 13 residues.

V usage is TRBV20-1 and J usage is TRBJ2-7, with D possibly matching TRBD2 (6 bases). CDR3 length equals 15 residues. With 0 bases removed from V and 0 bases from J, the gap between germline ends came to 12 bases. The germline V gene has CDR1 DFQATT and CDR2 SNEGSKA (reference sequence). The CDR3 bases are TGCAGTGCTAGAGATATGGCTAGCGACTCCTACGAGCAGTACTTC. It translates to CSARDMASDSYEQYF.

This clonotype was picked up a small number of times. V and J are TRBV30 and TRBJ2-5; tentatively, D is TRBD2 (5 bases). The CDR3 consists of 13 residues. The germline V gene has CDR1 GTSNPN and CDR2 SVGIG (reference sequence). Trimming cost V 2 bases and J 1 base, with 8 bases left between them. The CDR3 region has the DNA TGTGCCTGGAGTTTTAGCGCCCAAGAGACCCAGTACTTC. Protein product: CAWSFSAQETQYF.

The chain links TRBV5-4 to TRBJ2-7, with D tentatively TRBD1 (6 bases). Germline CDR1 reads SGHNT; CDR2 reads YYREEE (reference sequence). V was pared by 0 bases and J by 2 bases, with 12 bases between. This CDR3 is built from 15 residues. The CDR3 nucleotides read TGTGCCAGCAGCTTGGAGGGACATGGAACCTACGAGCAGTACTTC. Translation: CASSLEGHGTYEQYF.

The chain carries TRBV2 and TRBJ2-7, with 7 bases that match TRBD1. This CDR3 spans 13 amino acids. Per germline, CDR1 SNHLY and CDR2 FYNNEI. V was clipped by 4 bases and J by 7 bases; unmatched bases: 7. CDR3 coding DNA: TGTGCCAGCAGTGGAACAGGGGTCTGGGAGCAGTACTTC. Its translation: CASSGTGVWEQYF.

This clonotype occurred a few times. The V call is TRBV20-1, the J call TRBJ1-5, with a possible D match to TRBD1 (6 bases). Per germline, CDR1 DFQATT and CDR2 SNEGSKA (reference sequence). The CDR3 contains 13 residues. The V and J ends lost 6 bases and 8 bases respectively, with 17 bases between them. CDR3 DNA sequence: TGCAGTGCCCTACCATGGGGGCAGGAGCCCCAGCATTTT. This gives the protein CSALPWGQEPQHF.

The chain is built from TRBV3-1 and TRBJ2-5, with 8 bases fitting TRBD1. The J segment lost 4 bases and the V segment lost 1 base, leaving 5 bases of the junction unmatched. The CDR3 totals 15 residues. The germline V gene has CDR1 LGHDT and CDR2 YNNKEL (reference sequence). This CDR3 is CASSQGGQVSETQYF. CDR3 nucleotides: TGTGCCAGCAGCCAAGGGGGACAGGTTTCAGAGACCCAGTACTTC.

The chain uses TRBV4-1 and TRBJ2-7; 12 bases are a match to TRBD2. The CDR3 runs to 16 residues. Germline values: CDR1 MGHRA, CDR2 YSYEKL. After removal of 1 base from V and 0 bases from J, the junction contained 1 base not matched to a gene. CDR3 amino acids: CASSQGTSGASYEQYV. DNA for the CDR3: TGCGCCAGCAGCCAAGGGACTAGCGGGGCCTCCTACGAGCAGTACGTC.

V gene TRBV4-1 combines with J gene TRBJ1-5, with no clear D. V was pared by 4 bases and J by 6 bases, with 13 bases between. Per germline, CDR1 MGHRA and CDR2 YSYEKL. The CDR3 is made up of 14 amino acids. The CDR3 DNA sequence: TGCGCCAGCAGCCTAGCTAAGGAAGTTCAGCCCCAGCATTTT. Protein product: CASSLAKEVQPQHF.

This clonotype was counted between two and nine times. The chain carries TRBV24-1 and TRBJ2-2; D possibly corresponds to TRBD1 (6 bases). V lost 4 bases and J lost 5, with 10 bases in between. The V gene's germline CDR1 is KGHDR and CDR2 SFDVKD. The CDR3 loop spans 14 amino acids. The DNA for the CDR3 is TGTGCCACCAGTGAACAGGGCCAAACCGGGGAGCTGTTTTTT. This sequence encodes CATSEQGQTGELFF.

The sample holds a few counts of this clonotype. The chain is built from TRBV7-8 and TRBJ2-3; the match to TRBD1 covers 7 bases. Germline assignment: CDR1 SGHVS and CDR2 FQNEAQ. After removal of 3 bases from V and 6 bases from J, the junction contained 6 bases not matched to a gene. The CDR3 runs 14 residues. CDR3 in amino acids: CASSFRTGSDTQYF. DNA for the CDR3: TGTGCCAGCAGCTTTAGGACAGGCAGTGATACGCAGTATTTT.

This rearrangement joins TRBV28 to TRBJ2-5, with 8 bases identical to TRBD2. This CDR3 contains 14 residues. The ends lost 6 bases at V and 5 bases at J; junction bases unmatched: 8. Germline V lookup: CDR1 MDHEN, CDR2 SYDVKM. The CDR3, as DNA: TGTGCCAGCAGGAAGGCGGGAGGAGGTGAGACCCAGTACTTC. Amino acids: CASRKAGGGETQYF.